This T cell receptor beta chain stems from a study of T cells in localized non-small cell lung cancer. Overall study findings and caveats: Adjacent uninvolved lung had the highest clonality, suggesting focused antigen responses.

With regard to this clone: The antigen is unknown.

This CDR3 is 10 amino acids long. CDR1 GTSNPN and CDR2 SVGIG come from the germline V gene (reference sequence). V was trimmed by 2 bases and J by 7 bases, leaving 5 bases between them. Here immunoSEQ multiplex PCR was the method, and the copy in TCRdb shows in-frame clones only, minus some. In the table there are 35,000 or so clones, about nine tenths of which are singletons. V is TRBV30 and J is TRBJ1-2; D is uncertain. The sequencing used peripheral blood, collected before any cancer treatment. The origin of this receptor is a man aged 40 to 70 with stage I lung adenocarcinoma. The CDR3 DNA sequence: TGTGCCTGGAGTTCCGTTGGCTACACCTTC. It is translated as CAWSSVGYTF.